The rows below give T cell receptor beta chains drawn from one sample of a study of T-cell reconstitution after alpha-beta-depleted transplantation in children. TCRdb processed the PCR reads anew with MiXCR; each CDR3 protein has one entry. This sample has over 300,000 distinct CDR3 sequences, with 10% found just once. Material: PBMCs from the stem cell graft donor, obtained from the stem cell graft. These receptors all stem from a human donor who donated a stem cell graft to a child with acute lymphoblastic leukemia. Both conserved end residues are part of each CDR3. A D gene is named only where the DNA matches it firmly. Rows may omit the clone size; those that give it use once, few, many or a size class.

D gene	clone size	J gene	V gene	CDR3 protein	CDR3 DNA
-	few	TRBJ2-3	TRBV7-2	CASSLVPGAGDTQYF	TGTGCCAGCAGCTTAGTCCCAGGGGCCGGAGATACGCAGTATTTT
-	-	TRBJ2-3	TRBV5-5	CASSALASTDTQYF	TGTGCCAGCAGCGCGCTGGCTAGCACAGATACGCAGTATTTT
TRBD2	-	TRBJ2-1	TRBV5-4	CASSSSGTVGEQFF	TGTGCCAGCAGCTCTAGCGGGACGGTCGGCGAGCAGTTCTTC
-	-	TRBJ2-3	TRBV4-1	CASSQDGAGAATDTQYF	TGCGCCAGCAGCCAAGATGGCGCGGGGGCAGCCACAGATACGCAGTATTTT
TRBD1	few	TRBJ2-2	TRBV12-3/TRBV12-4	CASSLMFLVGQGDSTGELFF	TGTGCCAGCAGTTTGATGTTTTTGGTAGGACAGGGGGATAGCACCGGGGAGCTGTTTTTT
-	few	TRBJ2-5	TRBV6-2/TRBV6-3	CASTHTGSPQETQYF	TGTGCCAGCACTCATACAGGGTCCCCTCAAGAGACCCAGTACTTC
-	-	TRBJ1-1	TRBV2	CASSEVRGTEAFF	TGTGCCAGCAGTGAGGTCAGGGGCACTGAAGCTTTCTTT
TRBD2	-	TRBJ2-1	TRBV11-1	CASSPPAGALAPSSYNEQFF	TGTGCCAGCAGCCCCCCAGCGGGGGCGCTTGCACCGAGCTCCTACAATGAGCAGTTCTTC
-	-	TRBJ1-2	TRBV12-3/TRBV12-4	CASSAQGVKGYTF	TGTGCCAGCAGTGCACAGGGTGTGAAGGGCTACACCTTC
TRBD2	few	TRBJ2-1	TRBV12-3/TRBV12-4	CASSSRLAGGAHEQFF	TGTGCCAGCAGTTCGAGACTAGCGGGAGGCGCTCATGAGCAGTTCTTC
TRBD2	few	TRBJ2-2	TRBV6-5	CASSYASGSAGELFF	TGTGCCAGCAGTTACGCTAGCGGGAGTGCCGGGGAGCTGTTTTTT
TRBD2	many	TRBJ2-2	TRBV7-9	CASSFWREGTGELFF	TGTGCCAGCAGCTTTTGGCGGGAGGGCACCGGGGAGCTGTTTTTT
-	-	TRBJ1-4	TRBV7-8	CASSVRGVKYEKLFF	TGTGCCAGCAGCGTCAGGGGAGTTAAATATGAAAAACTGTTTTTT
-	-	TRBJ1-2	TRBV6-1	CASSQGPRYGYTF	TGTGCCAGCAGCCAGGGACCGCGCTATGGCTACACCTTC
TRBD2	few	TRBJ2-1	TRBV20-1	CSAPVIAGNNEQFF	TGCAGTGCCCCGGTGATAGCGGGAAACAATGAGCAGTTCTTC
TRBD2	-	TRBJ2-1	TRBV12-3/TRBV12-4	CASSLFLRLAGNEQFF	TGTGCCAGCAGTTTATTTTTGAGGCTAGCGGGAAATGAGCAGTTCTTC
-	few	TRBJ2-1	TRBV20-1	CSARALAGEQFF	TGCAGTGCTAGAGCGCTAGCAGGTGAGCAGTTCTTC
-	-	TRBJ1-1	TRBV28	CASGITGMNTEAFF	TGTGCCAGCGGTATCACAGGAATGAACACTGAAGCTTTCTTT
-	few	TRBJ2-7	TRBV28	CASRTRNYEQYF	TGTGCCAGCAGGACCCGCAACTACGAGCAGTACTTC
TRBD2	-	TRBJ2-7	TRBV7-9	CASSFFSGITYEQYF	TGTGCCAGCAGCTTCTTCAGCGGGATCACCTACGAGCAGTACTTC
-	few	TRBJ2-7	TRBV20-1	CSARVRQKLGEQYF	TGCAGTGCTAGAGTGAGGCAAAAGCTCGGCGAGCAGTACTTC
TRBD1	-	TRBJ2-7	TRBV5-1	CASSLDRGLRYEQYF	TGCGCCAGCAGCCTGGACAGGGGGCTGCGGTACGAGCAGTACTTC
-	-	TRBJ2-3	TRBV10-3	CAISEWAERTDTQYF	TGTGCCATCAGTGAGTGGGCGGAACGCACAGATACGCAGTATTTT
-	few	TRBJ2-7	TRBV7-2	CASSLQRGGGYEQYF	TGTGCCAGCAGCTTACAACGAGGAGGGGGGTACGAGCAGTACTTC
-	few	TRBJ1-1	TRBV5-1	CASSSGLPGWVPEAFF	TGCGCCAGCAGCTCCGGCCTCCCCGGGTGGGTTCCTGAAGCTTTCTTT
TRBD2	few	TRBJ2-2	TRBV7-3	CASSRAHTGTSGRYTGELFF	TGTGCCAGCAGCCGAGCGCATACCGGGACTAGCGGGAGATACACCGGGGAGCTGTTTTTT
-	few	TRBJ2-7	TRBV5-5	CASSLWTGAYEQYF	TGTGCCAGCAGCTTGTGGACGGGGGCGTACGAGCAGTACTTC
TRBD1	few	TRBJ2-2	TRBV11-3	CASSRDRGITGELFF	TGTGCCAGCAGCCGGGACAGGGGAATTACCGGGGAGCTGTTTTTT
TRBD1	-	TRBJ1-2	TRBV5-1	CASSLAPTGASDGYTF	TGCGCCAGCAGCTTGGCCCCGACAGGGGCAAGCGATGGCTACACCTTC
TRBD2	-	TRBJ2-3	TRBV7-8	CASSLVRLAVTDTQYF	TGTGCCAGCAGCTTAGTCAGGCTAGCGGTCACAGATACGCAGTATTTT
-	few	TRBJ1-1	TRBV29-1	CSVDWGRTEAFF	TGCAGCGTTGATTGGGGGCGAACTGAAGCTTTCTTT
-	few	TRBJ1-1	TRBV7-3	CASSLEGVGRAFF	TGTGCCAGCAGCTTAGAGGGGGTAGGGAGAGCTTTCTTT
TRBD2	many	TRBJ2-1	TRBV9	CASSAPTREGGEQFF	TGTGCCAGCAGCGCCCCCACTCGGGAGGGGGGTGAGCAGTTCTTC
TRBD1	-	TRBJ2-7	TRBV5-1	CASSAGTVSYEQYF	TGCGCCAGCAGCGCCGGGACAGTCTCCTACGAGCAGTACTTC
TRBD2	-	TRBJ2-5	TRBV7-2	CASSLSQRGGETQYF	TGTGCCAGCAGCTTAAGCCAGCGGGGAGGGGAGACCCAGTACTTC
TRBD1	-	TRBJ1-5	TRBV28	CASSYDRGHGNQPQHF	TGTGCCAGCAGTTACGACAGGGGGCATGGCAATCAGCCCCAGCATTTT
TRBD2	few	TRBJ2-7	TRBV18	CASSPPGTRGEQYF	TGTGCCAGCTCACCACCTGGGACTAGGGGGGAGCAGTACTTC
TRBD2	-	TRBJ2-4	TRBV29-1	CSVDGGENIQYF	TGCAGCGTTGACGGGGGGGAAAACATTCAGTACTTC
-	-	TRBJ1-5	TRBV4-1	CASSQDGGRQPQHF	TGCGCCAGCAGCCAAGATGGAGGGCGTCAGCCCCAGCATTTT
-	many	TRBJ2-5	TRBV18	CASSGGQETQYF	TGTGCCAGCTCAGGGGGTCAAGAGACCCAGTACTTC
TRBD2	-	TRBJ2-1	TRBV4-1	CASSRTRLAGRTEQFF	TGCGCCAGCAGCCGGACGAGGCTAGCGGGAAGGACTGAGCAGTTCTTC
TRBD1	few	TRBJ1-2	TRBV7-2	CASSLGPGTGNYGYTF	TGTGCCAGCAGCTTAGGCCCCGGGACAGGGAACTATGGCTACACCTTC
-	many	TRBJ2-5	TRBV12-3/TRBV12-4	CASSLRQGLETQYF	TGTGCCAGCAGTTTAAGGCAGGGACTAGAGACCCAGTACTTC
TRBD1	-	TRBJ1-1	TRBV20-1	CSARDLGSTGGTEAFF	TGCAGTGCTAGAGACCTCGGGAGTACAGGGGGCACTGAAGCTTTCTTT
-	-	TRBJ1-1	TRBV11-2	CASSFDGWARRTEAFF	TGTGCCAGCAGCTTTGACGGGTGGGCGCGACGCACTGAAGCTTTCTTT
-	few	TRBJ2-7	TRBV4-2	CASSQDSRTEQYF	TGTGCCAGCAGCCAAGATTCCCGGACCGAGCAGTACTTC
-	many	TRBJ2-7	TRBV6-5	CASRRTGVVEQYF	TGTGCCAGCAGGCGGACTGGGGTTGTCGAGCAGTACTTC
TRBD1	-	TRBJ2-5	TRBV7-8	CASSLQGMRETQYF	TGTGCCAGCAGCCTACAGGGGATGCGGGAGACCCAGTACTTC
-	-	TRBJ1-1	TRBV7-2	CASSLGRRMNTEAFF	TGTGCCAGCAGCTTAGGGAGACGGATGAACACTGAAGCTTTCTTT
TRBD1	-	TRBJ2-7	TRBV19	CASIPTGNEQYF	TGTGCCAGTATCCCGACAGGGAACGAGCAGTACTTC
TRBD2	-	TRBJ2-2	TRBV20-1	CSARGLAGGGNTGELFF	TGCAGTGCTAGAGGGCTAGCGGGAGGGGGAAACACCGGGGAGCTGTTTTTT
TRBD2	-	TRBJ2-7	TRBV5-1	CASSNGEGYEQYF	TGCGCCAGCAGCAACGGGGAGGGATACGAGCAGTACTTC
TRBD2	many	TRBJ2-1	TRBV20-1	CSAFGLAGPYNEQFF	TGCAGTGCTTTCGGACTAGCGGGGCCCTACAATGAGCAGTTCTTC
TRBD2	few	TRBJ2-3	TRBV12-3/TRBV12-4	CASSTAGATDTQYF	TGTGCCAGCAGCACAGCGGGAGCCACAGATACGCAGTATTTT
-	many	TRBJ2-7	TRBV3-1	CASSDMRGGTYEQYF	TGTGCCAGCAGCGACATGAGAGGGGGGACCTACGAGCAGTACTTC